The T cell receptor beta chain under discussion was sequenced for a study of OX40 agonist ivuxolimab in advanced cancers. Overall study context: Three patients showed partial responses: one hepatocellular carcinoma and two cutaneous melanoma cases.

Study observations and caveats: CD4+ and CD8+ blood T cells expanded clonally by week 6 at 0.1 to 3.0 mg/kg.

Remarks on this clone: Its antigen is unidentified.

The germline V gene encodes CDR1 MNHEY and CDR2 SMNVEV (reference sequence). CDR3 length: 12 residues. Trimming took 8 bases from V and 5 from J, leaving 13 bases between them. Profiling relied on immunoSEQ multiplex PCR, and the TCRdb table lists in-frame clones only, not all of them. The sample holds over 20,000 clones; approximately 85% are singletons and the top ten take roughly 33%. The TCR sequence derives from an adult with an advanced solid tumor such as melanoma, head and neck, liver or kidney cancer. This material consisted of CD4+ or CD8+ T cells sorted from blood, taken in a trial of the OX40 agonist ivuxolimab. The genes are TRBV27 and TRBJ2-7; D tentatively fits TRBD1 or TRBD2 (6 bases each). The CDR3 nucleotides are TGTGCCAGCCGGGGGCTGGGGAACGAGCAGTACTTC. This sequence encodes CASRGLGNEQYF.